This T cell receptor beta chain was recovered during a study of tissue T cells after allogeneic stem cell transplantation. The germline CDR1 and CDR2 sequences are FNHDT and SITEND (reference sequence). V shed 4 bases and J shed 0 bases, with 6 bases lying between them. This CDR3 region has 13 residues. Assay used: immunoSEQ multiplex PCR; TCRdb lists only in-frame clones, some missing. The sample includes about 7,400 clones, roughly 32% of them seen just once. Details on this clone: Germline and genes: mouse. The CDR3 is cut off 1 residue early in the read; its end comes from the germline J gene.

Time point of the sample: mouse harvest day 14 after allogeneic transplant. Each mouse received 10^7 T-cell-depleted marrow cells plus 10^6 splenic CD5+ T cells by tail vein. Tissues came from B6→BALB/c major-mismatch GVHD mice at day 7 or 14. The chain couples TRBV19 to TRBJ2-5; D call uncertain. The sequence was obtained from a female BALB/c mouse given C57BL/6 T cells with graft-versus-host disease after an allogeneic hematopoietic cell transplant. Sequences were obtained from skin. Incomplete CDR3 DNA: TGTGCCAGCAGTCTCATTAACCAAGACACCCAGTAC. Its translation: CASSLINQDTQY. The full CDR3 reads CASSLINQDTQYF.